Each of the 28 T cell receptor beta chains below was sequenced from the same sample in a study of T-cell reconstitution after alpha-beta-depleted transplantation in children. It was with unique molecular identifiers that the TCRbeta library was prepared. TCRdb re-called the PCR reads with MiXCR, one entry per CDR3 protein. The table shows fewer than 250,000 distinct CDR3 sequences, with approximately 8% occurring only once. The material sequenced was PBMCs, mostly from graft donor cells, taken 180 days after TCRalphabeta/CD19-depleted stem cell transplant. Source of these receptors: a male patient aged 5 to 17 who had a stem cell transplant for acute lymphoblastic leukemia, so the T cells may come from the graft donor.

At least ten counts were recorded for this clonotype. The chain combines TRBV29-1 with TRBJ2-5, with D tentatively TRBD1 (5 bases). The CDR3 consists of 12 residues. From germline, CDR1 is SQVTM and CDR2 ANQGSEA. Trimming removed 4 bases from V and 5 bases from J, with 11 bases in between. This CDR3 is CSVGGRDETQYF. As DNA, the CDR3 is TGCAGCGTTGGGGGCAGGGATGAGACCCAGTACTTC.

A note on this clonotype: One base away lies a much larger clone, so this may be a sequencing read error. The rearrangement uses TRBV12-3 or TRBV12-4 and TRBJ2-5, with D perhaps assigned TRBD1 or TRBD2 (5 bases each). The CDR3 covers 14 residues. Trimming stripped 5 bases from V and 7 bases from J, with 17 bases between. CDR3 loop: CASSPPAPGRTQYF. CDR3 bases: TGTGCCAGCAGTCCCCCAGCGCCGGGGCGGACCCAGTACTTC.

This clonotype was recorded many times. V gene TRBV20-1 combines with J gene TRBJ2-1, with D possibly being TRBD1 (6 bases). CDR3 size: 12 residues. Germline V gene lookup returns CDR1 DFQATT and CDR2 SNEGSKA (reference sequence). Trimming cost V 4 bases and J 9 bases, with 13 bases left between them. The CDR3 DNA reads as TGCAGTGCTACAAACAGGGTTAGTGAGCAGTTCTTC. Translation gives CSATNRVSEQFF.

This clonotype appeared many times. The chain joins TRBV5-1 to TRBJ2-1; 7 positions agree with TRBD1. The CDR3 contains 15 residues. The J segment lost 5 bases and the V segment lost 0 bases, leaving 5 bases of the junction unmatched. Germline values: CDR1 SGHRS, CDR2 YFSETQ. The CDR3 reads CASSLAQGDHNEQFF. In DNA form, the CDR3 reads TGCGCCAGCAGCTTGGCGCAGGGGGACCACAATGAGCAGTTCTTC.

This clonotype was detected many times. The rearrangement joins TRBV2 to TRBJ2-5; 10 nucleotides match TRBD2. The V gene end was trimmed by 6 bases and the J gene end by 5 bases; junction bases not matched to a gene: 15. This CDR3 is 17 amino acids long. The germline V gene has CDR1 SNHLY and CDR2 FYNNEI. The CDR3 region has the DNA TGTGCCAGCAGCGCTAGCGTACTAGCGGGATCGATCGAGACCCAGTACTTC. The encoded protein is CASSASVLAGSIETQYF.

This clonotype was counted many times. V is TRBV6-5 and J is TRBJ2-3; the D gene is possibly TRBD2 (6 bases). The CDR3 runs to 16 residues. Germline V gene sequence: CDR1 MNHEY, CDR2 SVGAGI. The V end was cut by 2 bases, the J end by 1 base, with 13 bases between. This chain's CDR3 is CASSYSPGEGTDTQYF. The CDR3 DNA follows: TGTGCCAGCAGTTACAGTCCGGGAGAAGGCACAGATACGCAGTATTTT.

This clonotype was recorded many times. V gene TRBV4-1 combines with J gene TRBJ2-2, with 12 bases aligning to TRBD2. V dropped 4 bases and J dropped 4; count of bases not matched to a gene: 4. CDR1 and CDR2 from the germline V gene are MGHRA and YSYEKL. CDR3 length: 16 amino acids. DNA of the CDR3: TGCGCCAGCAGCCTTACTAGCGGGGGGCCCACCGGGGAGCTGTTTTTT. Translated: CASSLTSGGPTGELFF.

In its sample, this clonotype was seen many times. The chain couples TRBV19 to TRBJ1-1, with a possible D match to TRBD1 (5 bases). Germline CDR1 reads LNHDA; CDR2 reads SQIVND (reference sequence). The CDR3 extends over 14 amino acids. The V gene lost 5 bases and the J gene lost 0 bases, with 10 bases spanning the gap. DNA of the CDR3: TGTGCCAGTAGTCAACGGGGGATGAACACTGAAGCTTTCTTT. Its protein product is CASSQRGMNTEAFF.

This clonotype showed up many times. V usage is TRBV4-1 and J usage is TRBJ2-7; the D gene is possibly TRBD1 (5 bases). Trimming cost V 0 bases and J 3 bases, with 15 bases left between them. CDR3 length: 16 amino acids. CDR1 is MGHRA, CDR2 YSYEKL, per germline. The CDR3, as DNA: TGCGCCAGCAGCCAAGACCTCTTGACAGAAGTCTACGAGCAGTACTTC. Protein sequence: CASSQDLLTEVYEQYF.

This clonotype was recorded at least ten times. The chain employs TRBV12-3 or TRBV12-4 and TRBJ2-7; TRBD2 aligns across 10 bases. The V gene end was trimmed by 1 base and the J gene end by 7 bases; junction bases not matched to a gene: 13. The CDR3 runs to 17 residues. CDR3 sequence (DNA): TGTGCCAGCAGTTTAGGGGGTTTAGCGGGGGGTCCGTGGGAGCAGTACTTC. Its translation: CASSLGGLAGGPWEQYF.

Ten or more counts support this clonotype. The CDR3 nucleotides are TGTGCCAGCAGCCAAGAGGGTCTGGCCGGGGACACCGGGGAGCTGTTTTTT. Translation: CASSQEGLAGDTGELFF. This sequence joins TRBV4-2 and TRBJ2-2; weak D call: TRBD2 (5 bases). This CDR3 spans 17 amino acids. Germline CDR1 LGHNA, CDR2 YNFKEQ. Deletions cut 0 bases from V and 3 bases from J, with 14 bases between.

This clonotype was picked up many times. CDR3: CASTRADQETQYF. The CDR3 DNA reads as TGTGCCAGCACCCGGGCGGATCAAGAGACCCAGTACTTC. This rearrangement joins TRBV12-3 or TRBV12-4 to TRBJ2-5; D is undetermined. This CDR3 contains 13 residues. Trimming took off 7 bases at V and 2 bases at J, with 11 bases between the two ends.

This clonotype came up many times. The chain carries TRBV6-1 and TRBJ2-1, with D maybe TRBD2 (5 bases). V shed 5 bases and J shed 5 bases, with 10 bases lying between them. CDR1 and CDR2 (germline): MNHNS, SASEGT. The CDR3 has 13 amino acids. The chain's CDR3 is CASSRGRHNEQFF. The CDR3 DNA reads TGTGCCAGCAGTCGGGGTAGACACAATGAGCAGTTCTTC.

This clonotype came up many times. This rearrangement joins TRBV4-2 to TRBJ2-3; 7 bases fit TRBD2. J lost 3 bases, V lost 5 bases, and 14 bases had no gene match. Per the germline V gene, CDR1 is LGHNA and CDR2 is YNFKEQ. The CDR3 contains 17 residues. The CDR3 DNA reads TGTGCCAGCAGCGCCCGAACCCGGCGGGAGATAACAGATACGCAGTATTTT. It yields the protein CASSARTRREITDTQYF.

Turning to this clonotype: A clone one base away is much larger, so this may be a read error. The chain uses TRBV7-8 and TRBJ2-1; tentatively, D is TRBD1 (5 bases). V shed 4 bases and J shed 9 bases, with 7 bases lying between them. Germline V lookup: CDR1 SGHVS, CDR2 FQNEAQ. This CDR3 contains 11 residues. CDR3 in DNA: TGTGCCAGCAGCTGCAGGGTTGAGCAGTTCTTC. Translation gives CASSCRVEQFF.

Ten or more counts support this clonotype. The rearrangement links TRBV15 to TRBJ2-1; D might be TRBD2 (6 bases). V was cut by 5 bases and J by 10 bases, with 12 bases left in between. Germline CDR1 LNHNV, CDR2 YYDKDF (reference sequence). The CDR3 sequence is 12 residues long. In DNA, the CDR3 is TGTGCCACCAGCGGAGGGCGGTGGGAGCAGTTCTTC. Translation gives CATSGGRWEQFF.

This clonotype was observed at least ten times. The chain links TRBV5-1 to TRBJ2-3; 9 positions agree with TRBD2. V shed 3 bases and J 1 base; nucleotides not matched to a gene: 9. Germline V lookup: CDR1 SGHRS, CDR2 YFSETQ. The CDR3 length is 17 residues. CDR3 residues: CASSSLLAGEGTDTQYF. DNA of the CDR3: TGCGCCAGCAGCTCGCTCTTAGCGGGAGAGGGCACAGATACGCAGTATTTT.

In this sample, this clonotype turned up many times. The gene calls are TRBV7-2 and TRBJ2-7; 7 bases are shared with TRBD1. CDR1 is SGHTA and CDR2 is FQGNSA in the germline V gene. CDR3 length equals 15 residues. With 5 bases clipped from V and 3 bases from J, the junction kept 10 bases outside the gene matches. CDR3 amino acids: CASSPRQGTYYEQYF. The CDR3 coding sequence is TGTGCCAGCAGCCCACGACAGGGAACCTACTACGAGCAGTACTTC.

Many counts were recorded for this clonotype. V gene TRBV20-1 combines with J gene TRBJ2-7, with TRBD1 as a possible D gene (6 bases). Germline V gene sequence: CDR1 DFQATT, CDR2 SNEGSKA (reference sequence). Trimming took 5 bases from V and 3 from J, leaving 11 bases between them. The CDR3 sequence is 12 residues long. The CDR3 DNA sequence: TGCAGTGCTCTGGACAGCATCTACGAGCAGTACTTC. Residues: CSALDSIYEQYF.

This clonotype was counted many times. This chain links TRBV6-6 with TRBJ2-1, with D possibly matching TRBD1 (6 bases). Germline loops: CDR1 MNHNY, CDR2 SVGAGI (reference sequence). Trimming stripped 6 bases from V and 7 bases from J, with 10 bases between. This CDR3 has 12 residues. In nucleotides, the CDR3 is TGTGCCAGCAGCAACAGGGTTAATGAGCAGTTCTTC. The encoded protein is CASSNRVNEQFF.

There are many counts of this clonotype. The rearrangement links TRBV7-6 to TRBJ1-1; 9 bases fit TRBD1. CDR3 length: 14 residues. Germline loops: CDR1 SGHVS, CDR2 FNYEAQ. J gave up 5 bases and V 5 bases, and 6 bases lay outside the gene matches. CDR3 sequence: CASSPTGGGTEAFF. In DNA, the CDR3 is TGTGCCAGCAGCCCGACAGGGGGGGGGACTGAAGCTTTCTTT.

This clonotype has at least ten counts. The V and J genes are TRBV20-1 and TRBJ2-5; D tentatively fits TRBD1 or TRBD2 (5 bases each). CDR3 length: 15 residues. Trimming took 0 bases from V and 2 from J, leaving 13 bases between them. Germline V lookup: CDR1 DFQATT, CDR2 SNEGSKA (reference sequence). Here the CDR3 reads CSAREPGTPQETQYF. The CDR3 DNA reads TGCAGTGCTAGAGAGCCCGGGACCCCTCAAGAGACCCAGTACTTC.

This clonotype showed up many times. The rearrangement joins TRBV29-1 to TRBJ2-3; D uncertain. Germline assignment: CDR1 SQVTM and CDR2 ANQGSEA. This CDR3 comprises 11 residues. Trimming cost V 5 bases and J 8 bases, with 11 bases left between them. Here the CDR3 reads CSVPTRGTQYF. The CDR3 bases are TGCAGCGTTCCGACCAGAGGTACGCAGTATTTT.

The DNA for the CDR3 is TGCAGTGCTTACCACTATTCCGTGGGGTTAGGTGGCTACACCTTC. It is translated as CSAYHYSVGLGGYTF. The chain has TRBV20-1 and TRBJ1-2, with no clear D. Trimming shortened V by 5 bases and J by 7 bases, and 23 bases separated the two germline ends. The CDR3 spans 15 residues. The V gene's germline CDR1 is DFQATT and CDR2 SNEGSKA (reference sequence).

This clonotype was counted at least ten times. V is TRBV12-3 or TRBV12-4 and J is TRBJ2-6; D remains unclear. The CDR3 covers 14 residues. V was clipped by 1 base and J by 3 bases, with 4 bases between them. The chain's CDR3 is CASSLDSGANVLTF. The CDR3 DNA follows: TGTGCCAGCAGTTTAGACAGTGGGGCCAACGTCCTGACTTTC.

This clonotype was seen ten or more times. The rearrangement links TRBV12-3 or TRBV12-4 to TRBJ1-5, with D tentatively TRBD1 (6 bases). This CDR3 is 14 amino acids long. V was cut by 5 bases and J by 6 bases, with 14 bases left in between. This CDR3 reads CASSRHDRSQPQHF. CDR3 in DNA: TGTGCCAGCAGTCGCCACGACAGGAGTCAGCCCCAGCATTTT.

This clonotype showed up many times. The chain is built from TRBV28 and TRBJ2-7; 12 nucleotides align to TRBD2. The CDR3 is 15 residues long. The germline V gene has CDR1 MDHEN and CDR2 SYDVKM. The V gene end was trimmed by 5 bases and the J gene end by 6 bases; junction bases not matched to a gene: 8. The CDR3 DNA follows: TGTGCCAGCAGTCCCCGACTAGCGGGAGACCGCGAGCAGTACTTC. Amino acid sequence: CASSPRLAGDREQYF.

This clonotype was observed at least ten times. The gene calls are TRBV5-1 and TRBJ2-3, with D perhaps TRBD1 (6 bases). V was shortened by 0 bases and J by 4 bases, with 9 bases between the two germline ends. The CDR3 sequence is 14 residues long. Germline V gene sequence: CDR1 SGHRS, CDR2 YFSETQ. The CDR3 loop reads CASSLVAGADTQYF. The CDR3 DNA sequence: TGCGCCAGCAGCTTGGTAGCAGGGGCAGATACGCAGTATTTT.